This note documents a single T cell receptor beta chain sequence. This clone was picked up many times. The specificity of this receptor is unknown. One base away there is no much larger clone; base qualities are not given. The data were obtained in a study of beta chain features in type 1 diabetes (dated by TCRdb to 2016 to 2018). As for the study more broadly: Mean age, gender distribution, total cell number and subset yield did not differ between patients and healthy donors. A total of 85 million to 140 million sorted cells were examined across all samples, and a strong correlation was observed between cell number per subset and RNA yield. In the study, TCRB repertoires of sorted circulating CD4+ T cell subsets from recently diagnosed type 1 diabetes patients were compared with those of matched healthy donors. Whereas all 28 donors provided naive and central memory subsets, regulatory and stem cell-like memory subsets were isolated from just 8 patients and roughly 8 healthy donors.

The High Capacity cDNA Reverse Transcription Kit was used to reverse transcribe all of the isolated RNA, meaning that expressed TCRB transcripts were what got sequenced. Deep immunoSEQ sequencing was applied to naive, central memory and regulatory T cell samples, giving an average of roughly 3.6 million total reads per sample. After sorted cells were lysed in RLT buffer, RNA was extracted with DNase-treated RNeasy Micro or Mini kits, with the choice depending on cell number. Each cell subset was processed separately to prevent cross-contamination, with patient and healthy donor samples processed together. The immunoSEQ multiplex PCR was used to amplify TCRB sequences from cDNA, yielding 87-bp fragments that span the CDR3 region. Sequencing of the amplicons was performed on the Illumina HiSeq platform. Regarding the original processing steps: PCR bias was corrected computationally using synthetic template baselines, and reads within Hamming distance 2 were collapsed, with unmergeable singletons discarded. By aligning reads against IMGT, V, D and J genes, CDR3 length, and insertions or deletions at six rearrangement sites were assigned. Within each subset, clonotype counts were normalized to sorted cell number, and only after that were true diversity and Gini coefficients computed with the tcR R package. The overlap coefficient, calculated on TCRB nucleotide sequences, was used to quantify repertoire sharing. As a proxy for the pre-selection repertoire, out-of-frame TCRB sequences from naive cells were analyzed. The table was pulled from immuneACCESS by TCRdb, which kept in-frame rearrangements only. Such tables lose some clones; where checked, under half of the loss comes from unresolved V genes, and the rest has no known cause. That table furnishes V, J and clone size, whereas the DNA furnished D and trimming. The sample table lists around 650,000 clones, over 10% of them with a count of one. The ten largest clones capture roughly 0.11% of the sample.

Each donor gave one peripheral blood draw, approximately 120 mL on average, collected into heparinised tubes. Using a panel that included CD45RO, CCR7, CD25, CD127, CD95 and CD27, naive, central memory, regulatory and stem cell-like memory CD4+ T cells were sorted on a BD FACSAria II. All sorted populations exceeded 98% purity. PBMCs were separated immediately by Lymphoprep density gradient centrifugation and were stained directly, without being cultured. To minimize batch effects, samples were stained and sorted in pairs, one healthy donor with one patient per experiment. What the research found in general, with its limitations: Only small numbers of individuals were included in the HLA sub-analyses, which left unresolved whether HLA type had any influence on TCRB rearrangement. Because cDNA was sequenced instead of genomic DNA, highly expressing activated cells could be over-represented, though the groups showed no difference in activation or CD3 levels. Naive, central memory and regulatory TCRB repertoires appeared more similar among patients than among healthy donors. At VDJ recombination sites, patients with type 1 diabetes made fewer insertions and deleted more nucleotides, a pattern implying thymic rearrangement abnormalities. Shorter templates might have been favored by PCR, but patient and control samples were amplified and corrected together, so both groups would have been affected equally by any skew. A moderate but significant shortening of TCRB CDR3 length was observed in type 1 diabetes patients in all four CD4+ subsets.

The CDR3 goes from the cysteine to the phenylalanine over 12 residues. Of the read, only the CDR3 DNA is kept; its 36 bases are in frame from base 1. The trim is 6 bases for V and 2 bases for J, with a gap of 8 bases between the germline ends. CDR1 and CDR2 are drawn from the germline V gene: MDHEN, SYDVKM. The chain couples TRBV28 to TRBJ2-7, with the D gene uncertain. The material sequenced was naive CD4+ T cells from blood. Interpreted using the paper, the cell subset or site label stands for: true naive CD4+ T cells. The TCR comes from a young man with type 1 diabetes. The CDR3 reads as follows: CASRRRAYEQYF. The DNA sequence is as follows: TGTGCCAGCAGACGACGGGCCTACGAGCAGTACTTC.